Listed below are T cell receptor beta chains from one sample, sequenced in a study of blood T cell repertoires in COVID-19. Some clones are missing from TCRdb's copy, which holds only in-frame ones; the method was immunoSEQ multiplex PCR. The sample records approximately 500,000 clones, 80% to 90% being singletons. Sequenced input: peripheral blood. These receptors originate from a human donor in a cohort sampled during active COVID-19. CDR3s include the opening cysteine and the closing phenylalanine or tryptophan. A D gene is named only where the DNA matches it firmly. Only some rows state a clone size, as once, few, many or a class for expanded clones.

j_gene: TRBJ2-7
v_gene: TRBV19
abundance: .
d_gene: TRBD1
CDR3aa: CASSKQGVHEQYF
CDR3nt: TGTGCCAGTAGTAAACAGGGGGTCCACGAGCAGTACTTC

j_gene: TRBJ1-3
v_gene: TRBV15
abundance: few
d_gene: TRBD1
CDR3aa: CATSRDTGAGNTIYF
CDR3nt: TGTGCCACCAGCAGAGATACAGGGGCAGGAAACACCATATATTTT

j_gene: TRBJ2-1
v_gene: TRBV21-1
abundance: .
d_gene: .
CDR3aa: CASSKGIFGTGQGSSYNEQFF
CDR3nt: TGTGCCAGCAGCAAAGGGATCTTCGGGACAGGTCAAGGCAGCTCCTACAATGAGCAGTTCTTC

j_gene: TRBJ1-4
v_gene: TRBV28
abundance: .
d_gene: .
CDR3aa: CASMIWAGGIEKLFF
CDR3nt: TGTGCCAGCATGATATGGGCGGGCGGGATTGAAAAACTGTTTTTT

j_gene: TRBJ2-7
v_gene: TRBV7-2
abundance: .
d_gene: TRBD2
CDR3aa: CASSPGIASGYEQYF
CDR3nt: TGTGCCAGCAGCCCGGGGATCGCTAGCGGCTACGAGCAGTACTTC

j_gene: TRBJ2-7
v_gene: TRBV11-2
abundance: .
d_gene: TRBD1
CDR3aa: CASSLSSGTGAYEQYF
CDR3nt: TGTGCCAGCAGCTTATCCTCCGGGACAGGGGCCTACGAGCAGTACTTC

j_gene: TRBJ1-5
v_gene: TRBV6-6
abundance: .
d_gene: TRBD1
CDR3aa: CASSYTGDSNQPQHF
CDR3nt: TGTGCCAGCAGTTACACAGGGGATAGCAATCAGCCCCAGCATTTT

j_gene: TRBJ1-3
v_gene: TRBV28
abundance: once
d_gene: .
CDR3aa: CASRRAGALSGNTIYF
CDR3nt: TGTGCCAGCCGTAGGGCGGGTGCCCTCTCTGGAAACACCATATATTTT

j_gene: TRBJ2-2
v_gene: TRBV19
abundance: .
d_gene: TRBD2
CDR3aa: CASSRTSGYTGELFF
CDR3nt: TGTGCCAGTAGTAGGACTAGCGGCTACACCGGGGAGCTGTTTTTT

j_gene: TRBJ2-7
v_gene: TRBV25-1
abundance: .
d_gene: TRBD2
CDR3aa: CASSKPGLIYEQYF
CDR3nt: TGTGCCAGCAGTAAGCCGGGACTAATCTACGAGCAGTACTTC

j_gene: TRBJ2-7
v_gene: TRBV9
abundance: .
d_gene: .
CDR3aa: CASSVGPPLYEQYF
CDR3nt: TGTGCCAGCAGCGTAGGGCCCCCTCTCTACGAGCAGTACTTC

j_gene: TRBJ2-1
v_gene: TRBV7-8
abundance: .
d_gene: TRBD2
CDR3aa: CATAPGGPGDEQFF
CDR3nt: TGTGCCACCGCCCCGGGAGGGCCCGGCGATGAGCAGTTCTTC

j_gene: TRBJ2-1
v_gene: TRBV2
abundance: .
d_gene: TRBD2
CDR3aa: CASSEPREGLAGEFGYNEQFF
CDR3nt: TGTGCCAGCAGTGAACCTCGGGAAGGACTAGCGGGAGAGTTCGGGTACAATGAGCAGTTCTTC

j_gene: TRBJ1-2
v_gene: TRBV24-1
abundance: .
d_gene: .
CDR3aa: CATRGPGYYGYTF
CDR3nt: TGTGCCACCAGGGGTCCAGGATACTATGGCTACACCTTC

j_gene: TRBJ1-1
v_gene: TRBV12-5
abundance: few
d_gene: .
CDR3aa: CASGLSVTTEAFF
CDR3nt: TGTGCTAGTGGTTTGTCAGTTACGACTGAAGCTTTCTTT

j_gene: TRBJ1-5
v_gene: TRBV30
abundance: .
d_gene: .
CDR3aa: CAWSPGGYNQPQHF
CDR3nt: TGTGCCTGGAGCCCCGGCGGATACAATCAGCCCCAGCATTTT

j_gene: TRBJ1-4
v_gene: TRBV20-1
abundance: .
d_gene: .
CDR3aa: CSASNAGATNEKLFF
CDR3nt: TGCAGTGCTAGTAACGCGGGGGCTACTAATGAAAAACTGTTTTTT

j_gene: TRBJ2-7
v_gene: TRBV2
abundance: few
d_gene: TRBD1
CDR3aa: CASSEGRGRYEQYF
CDR3nt: TGTGCCAGCAGTGAGGGCAGGGGGCGCTACGAGCAGTACTTC

j_gene: TRBJ1-2
v_gene: TRBV7-3
abundance: .
d_gene: .
CDR3aa: CANQGVGLFYGYTF
CDR3nt: TGTGCCAACCAGGGTGTAGGCCTGTTCTATGGCTACACCTTC

j_gene: TRBJ1-6
v_gene: TRBV2
abundance: .
d_gene: .
CDR3aa: CASLLPEGLHF
CDR3nt: TGTGCCAGTCTTCTTCCGGAGGGCCTCCACTTT

j_gene: TRBJ2-3
v_gene: TRBV7-9
abundance: .
d_gene: .
CDR3aa: CASSFSRSNTDTQYF
CDR3nt: TGTGCCAGCAGCTTCTCCAGGTCTAACACAGATACGCAGTATTTT

j_gene: TRBJ2-4
v_gene: TRBV21-1
abundance: .
d_gene: .
CDR3aa: CASSKGNRLAKNIQYF
CDR3nt: TGTGCCAGCAGCAAAGGTAACAGGCTAGCCAAAAACATTCAGTACTTC

j_gene: TRBJ2-1
v_gene: TRBV15
abundance: .
d_gene: TRBD1
CDR3aa: CATSREDRDNEQFF
CDR3nt: TGTGCCACCAGCAGAGAGGACAGGGACAATGAGCAGTTCTTC

j_gene: TRBJ2-2
v_gene: TRBV3-1/TRBV3-2
abundance: .
d_gene: .
CDR3aa: CASSQDLLGLLIPGELFF
CDR3nt: TGTGCCAGCAGCCAAGATCTCCTGGGACTCCTTATCCCCGGGGAGCTGTTTTTT

j_gene: TRBJ1-6
v_gene: TRBV25-1
abundance: .
d_gene: .
CDR3aa: CASSEPFAGAYNSPLHF
CDR3nt: TGTGCCAGCAGTGAACCCTTCGCAGGGGCCTATAATTCACCCCTCCACTTT

j_gene: TRBJ1-6
v_gene: TRBV6-2/TRBV6-3
abundance: .
d_gene: .
CDR3aa: CASSYLGIPAVYNSPLHF
CDR3nt: TGTGCCAGCAGTTACCTCGGGATCCCAGCCGTGTATAATTCACCCCTCCACTTT

j_gene: TRBJ1-2
v_gene: TRBV7-8
abundance: .
d_gene: TRBD1
CDR3aa: CASSSGQGREYGYTF
CDR3nt: TGTGCCAGCAGCTCTGGACAGGGAAGGGAATATGGCTACACCTTC

j_gene: TRBJ2-1
v_gene: TRBV9
abundance: .
d_gene: TRBD2
CDR3aa: CASSPTGLAGYNEQFF
CDR3nt: TGTGCCAGCAGCCCTACCGGACTAGCGGGTTACAATGAGCAGTTCTTC

j_gene: TRBJ2-1
v_gene: TRBV20-1
abundance: .
d_gene: .
CDR3aa: CSASVGDEQFF
CDR3nt: TGCAGTGCTTCGGTCGGGGATGAGCAGTTCTTC